These T cell receptor beta chains were read from a single sample in a study of cytomegalovirus exposure and HLA in healthy donors. Data came from immunoSEQ multiplex PCR; TCRdb stores just in-frame clones and leaves some out. Seen in this sample are about 82,000 clones; the ten most common clones hold approximately 1%. Source material: PBMCs. These receptor sequences come from a woman aged 30 to 39 in good health and CMV-seronegative. The CDR3 runs from the conserved cysteine through the conserved F or W. D genes are given only for firm matches.

j_gene	d_gene	v_gene	CDR3aa	CDR3nt
TRBJ2-7	-	TRBV5-1	CASSLTGGSHEQYF	TGCGCCAGCAGCCTGACAGGTGGGAGCCACGAGCAGTACTTC
TRBJ1-1	-	TRBV4-2	CASSQERSDMNTEAFF	TGTGCCAGCAGCCAAGAAAGGTCCGACATGAACACTGAAGCTTTCTTT
TRBJ2-2	-	TRBV19	CASSIKVGATGELFF	TGTGCCAGTAGTATAAAGGTGGGGGCTACGGGGGAGCTGTTTTTT
TRBJ2-7	-	TRBV4-1	CASSQERAGAYEQYF	TGCGCCAGCAGCCAAGAGAGGGCAGGAGCCTACGAGCAGTACTTC
TRBJ2-1	-	TRBV29-1	CSPWTEAPYNEQFF	TGCAGCCCGTGGACTGAGGCCCCCTACAATGAGCAGTTCTTC
TRBJ1-1	-	TRBV19	CASRRGGTEAFF	TGTGCCAGTAGACGGGGGGGCACTGAAGCTTTCTTT
TRBJ2-5	TRBD1	TRBV6-1	CASSKELLGGAETQYF	TGTGCCAGCAGTAAAGAACTCTTAGGGGGCGCAGAGACCCAGTACTTC
TRBJ1-1	-	TRBV19	CASSLRGTEAFF	TGTGCCAGTAGCCTAAGGGGCACTGAAGCTTTCTTT
TRBJ2-6	TRBD1	TRBV7-9	CASSPDRAGANVLTF	TGTGCCAGCAGCCCCGACAGGGCTGGGGCCAACGTCCTGACTTTC
TRBJ2-7	TRBD2	TRBV2	CASRPQAGIAYEQYF	TGTGCCAGCCGCCCTCAAGCGGGGATAGCCTACGAGCAGTACTTC
TRBJ1-3	-	TRBV30	CAWSVPGWNSGNTIYF	TGTGCCTGGAGTGTACCAGGGTGGAACTCTGGAAACACCATATATTTT
TRBJ1-2	TRBD1	TRBV9	CASSFDSGQGIYGYTF	TGTGCCAGCAGCTTCGATTCGGGACAGGGGATTTACGGCTACACCTTC
TRBJ2-7	-	TRBV6-1	CASSDGGPYEQYF	TGTGCCAGCAGTGATGGCGGCCCCTACGAGCAGTACTTC
TRBJ2-5	-	TRBV29-1	CSVVSPGDKVTQYF	TGCAGCGTTGTTAGCCCGGGGGATAAGGTGACCCAGTACTTC
TRBJ2-1	TRBD2	TRBV19	CASSTRGLAGSYNEQFF	TGTGCCAGTAGCACGAGGGGACTAGCCGGATCCTACAATGAGCAGTTCTTC
TRBJ2-6	TRBD2	TRBV4-1	CASSQEAGLGANVLTF	TGCGCCAGCAGCCAAGAAGCGGGGCTTGGGGCCAACGTCCTGACTTTC
TRBJ2-1	TRBD1	TRBV6-1	CASSGQGHEQFF	TGTGCCAGCAGTGGACAGGGGCATGAGCAGTTCTTC
TRBJ2-2	TRBD1	TRBV29-1	CSVQRGQGNTGELFF	TGCAGCGTGCAGCGGGGACAGGGGAACACCGGGGAGCTGTTTTTT
TRBJ1-6	TRBD1	TRBV5-1	CASREQGARNSPLHF	TGCGCCAGCAGGGAACAGGGGGCGCGTAATTCACCCCTCCACTTT
TRBJ1-2	-	TRBV30	CAWSVGRVAKSYTF	TGTGCCTGGAGTGTCGGCAGGGTTGCTAAAAGCTACACCTTC
TRBJ1-5	TRBD1	TRBV5-6	CASSLGAGGRNQPQHF	TGTGCCAGCAGCTTGGGCGCAGGGGGCAGAAATCAGCCCCAGCATTTT